This TCR beta chain was documented in a study of T cells in tuberculosis. Looking at the study overall: Within 7 days of starting treatment, or before, PBMC were stored. Study conclusions and caveats: GMM-specific TCRs were nearer to active tuberculosis alpha repertoires, suggesting expansion.

The J segment lost 5 bases and the V segment lost 5 bases, leaving 6 bases of the junction unmatched. This CDR3 comprises 14 residues. Germline CDR1 and CDR2: SGHNT and YENEEA. Time point reported: new active TB diagnosis, blood taken before or within 7 days of starting treatment. Confirmation came from sputum smear and/or culture positivity for M. tuberculosis. Unsorted cryopreserved PBMC were sequenced, averaging around 94,000 T cells per clinical donor. In the case of this clone: Its specificity is not known.

Only in-frame clones appear in the TCRdb table, and some are missing; sequencing was by immunoSEQ multiplex PCR. This table holds under 30,000 clones, approximately 90% found once. The chain joins TRBV11-3 to TRBJ1-1, with 9 bases identical to TRBD1. The sequence was obtained from an adult with tuberculosis. Sequencing used PBMCs, obtained at tuberculosis diagnosis. The CDR3 DNA reads TGTGCCAGCAGCCCCGGGACAGGGCGGACTGAAGCTTTCTTT. This sequence encodes CASSPGTGRTEAFF.